Below, 15 T cell receptor beta chains from the same sample are listed, as sequenced in a study of T-cell reconstitution after alpha-beta-depleted transplantation in children. Preparation of the TCRbeta library involved a method that used unique molecular identifiers. TCRdb processed the PCR reads anew with MiXCR; each CDR3 protein has one entry. The sample includes some 400,000 distinct CDR3 sequences, about a fifth seen only once; the top ten take approximately 3.8%. The starting material was PBMCs from the stem cell graft donor, obtained from the stem cell graft. These receptors all stem from a human donor who donated a stem cell graft to a child with acute myeloid leukemia.

This clonotype has more than one count but fewer than ten. V is TRBV29-1 and J is TRBJ2-7; 8 positions agree with TRBD1. The CDR3 sequence is 13 residues long. After removal of 6 bases from V and 7 bases from J, the junction contained 11 bases not matched to a gene. CDR1 is SQVTM, CDR2 ANQGSEA, per germline. The CDR3 loop reads CSVQAQQGGEQYF. Here the CDR3 DNA reads TGCAGCGTACAGGCCCAACAGGGGGGTGAGCAGTACTTC.

There are a few counts of this clonotype. V usage is TRBV19 and J usage is TRBJ2-1; 9 bases agree with TRBD2. The V gene end was trimmed by 5 bases and the J gene end by 5 bases; junction bases not matched to a gene: 7. CDR1 is LNHDA, CDR2 SQIVND, per germline (reference sequence). The CDR3 loop spans 15 amino acids. CDR3 sequence: CASSLKGLANNEQFF. The DNA for the CDR3 is TGTGCCAGTAGTTTGAAAGGACTAGCGAACAATGAGCAGTTCTTC.

This chain links TRBV7-3 with TRBJ2-5; TRBD1 matches at 7 bases. With V trimmed by 2 bases and J by 0 bases, 6 bases remained unmatched. Germline lookup yields CDR1 SGHTA and CDR2 FQGTGA. The CDR3 contains 16 residues. Here the CDR3 reads CASSLGQDRYQETQYF. The CDR3 DNA follows: TGTGCCAGCAGCTTAGGGCAGGACAGGTACCAAGAGACCCAGTACTTC.

This clonotype has a handful of counts. The rearrangement joins TRBV12-3 or TRBV12-4 to TRBJ2-3; possibly TRBD2 for D (6 bases). The CDR3 covers 15 residues. V lost 7 bases to trimming and J lost 2 bases, with 16 bases between them. The CDR3 region is CASTQWGEDTDTQYF. The CDR3 nucleotides are TGTGCCAGCACTCAATGGGGGGAGGACACAGATACGCAGTATTTT.

V and J are TRBV29-1 and TRBJ2-6; D remains ambiguous. Looked up from germline, CDR1 is SQVTM and CDR2 is ANQGSEA. Trimming left V 6 bases short and J 2 bases short, with 11 bases between. This CDR3 has 14 residues. The CDR3 sequence: CSVRKGTGANVLTF. CDR3 nucleotide sequence: TGCAGCGTCCGGAAGGGAACTGGGGCCAACGTCCTGACTTTC.

This clonotype was observed once. The genes are TRBV5-1 and TRBJ2-1; the D gene is possibly TRBD1 (5 bases). Germline V gene data show CDR1 as SGHRS and CDR2 as YFSETQ. The CDR3 has 15 residues. The germline V and J ends were trimmed by 2 bases and 3 bases, with 12 bases remaining between them. The CDR3 nucleotides are TGCGCCAGCAGCTTAGGGGAACAGATCTACAATGAGCAGTTCTTC. Its protein product is CASSLGEQIYNEQFF.

The chain carries TRBV12-3 or TRBV12-4 and TRBJ2-3, with a possible D match to TRBD1 (6 bases). The CDR3 extends over 15 amino acids. Trimming stripped 6 bases from V and 6 bases from J, with 19 bases between. The CDR3 DNA reads as TGTGCCAGCAGATCTATGGACAGCGGAGTGGATACGCAGTATTTT. This encodes CASRSMDSGVDTQYF.

This clonotype was seen ten or more times. This chain joins TRBV5-1 and TRBJ1-1; 8 bases fit TRBD1. CDR3 length equals 14 residues. Germline V gene data show CDR1 as SGHRS and CDR2 as YFSETQ. Trimming took 2 bases from V and 1 from J; bases not matched to a gene: 1. CDR3 residues: CASSFGQGNTEAFF. CDR3 coding DNA: TGCGCCAGCAGCTTTGGACAGGGGAACACTGAAGCTTTCTTT.

The chain employs TRBV12-3 or TRBV12-4 and TRBJ2-3; D unresolved. The V end was cut by 7 bases, the J end by 0 bases, with 11 bases between. The length of the CDR3 is 14 residues. The CDR3 spells CASIRSLSTDTQYF. For the CDR3, the DNA is TGTGCCAGCATCCGAAGCCTGAGCACAGATACGCAGTATTTT.

This chain joins TRBV20-1 and TRBJ2-2; TRBD2 is a possible D gene (5 bases). The germline V gene encodes CDR1 DFQATT and CDR2 SNEGSKA (reference sequence). CDR3 size: 17 residues. Between the trimmed V and J ends, which lost 4 bases and 6 bases, there was a span of 24 bases. In nucleotides, the CDR3 is TGCAGTGCTACCCGACCCCTGTGGGAGAGGTTCCCCGGGGAGCTGTTTTTT. Protein: CSATRPLWERFPGELFF.

The V call is TRBV21-1, the J call TRBJ2-7; TRBD1 was called by the table and not checked on the DNA. TRBV21-1 is a recognized pseudogene. This CDR3 is built from 11 residues. CDR3 DNA: TGTGCCAGCACTCCGGGGTACGAGCAGTACTTC. Translated, it gives CASTPGYEQYF.

This clonotype has a handful of counts. The chain joins TRBV7-2 to TRBJ2-1, with a possible D match to TRBD2 (5 bases). CDR1 and CDR2 (germline): SGHTA, FQGNSA. This CDR3 spans 11 amino acids. V lost 5 bases to trimming and J lost 10 bases, with 9 bases between them. The CDR3 reads CASSLWEEQFF. The CDR3 DNA is TGTGCCAGCAGCCTATGGGAGGAGCAGTTCTTC.

The genes are TRBV4-1 and TRBJ1-2; no definite D call. Between the trimmed V and J ends, which lost 3 bases and 8 bases, there was a span of 16 bases. CDR3 length: 14 amino acids. Germline CDR1 and CDR2: MGHRA and YSYEKL. The CDR3 DNA reads as TGCGCCAGCAGCCAGATCGACGGGTCCGGCGGCTACACCTTC. This codes for CASSQIDGSGGYTF.

V is TRBV5-1 and J is TRBJ2-5; D is unclear. The germline V gene has CDR1 SGHRS and CDR2 YFSETQ. V lost 0 bases and J 2 bases, leaving 8 bases between the germline ends. The CDR3 contains 14 residues. CDR3 coding DNA: TGCGCCAGCAGCTTGGCCCGGGCGCAAGAGACCCAGTACTTC. This gives the protein CASSLARAQETQYF.

The V and J genes are TRBV4-1 and TRBJ2-7; D possibly uses TRBD1 or TRBD2 (5 bases each). The CDR3 covers 15 residues. Germline V lookup: CDR1 MGHRA, CDR2 YSYEKL. Trimming removed 4 bases from V and 4 bases from J, with 17 bases in between. The CDR3 reads CASSLYGTTDYEQYF. CDR3 nucleotides: TGCGCCAGCAGCCTTTACGGGACGACCGATTACGAGCAGTACTTC.